This T cell receptor (beta chain) was found in a study of radiotherapy plus CTLA-4 blockade in lung cancer. The CDR3 contains 16 residues. The trim removed 5 bases at V and 4 bases at J, leaving 9 bases unmatched. The V gene's germline CDR1 is SEHNR and CDR2 FQNEAQ (reference sequence). Findings and caveats of the study: Radiotherapy with ipilimumab was followed by blood expansion of tumor-derived clones.

This clone was counted between two and nine times. The antigen remains undetermined. Here immunoSEQ multiplex PCR was the method, and the copy in TCRdb shows in-frame clones only, minus some. Among roughly 110,000 clones, more than 75% were seen once, and the ten largest hold 2% to 3%. The sample was peripheral blood, taken from a patient treated with radiotherapy plus ipilimumab. The gene calls are TRBV7-9 and TRBJ2-7; 12 bases are shared with TRBD2. The receptor was isolated from a human donor with non-small cell lung cancer that progressed on radiotherapy plus ipilimumab. Some clones in this sample may be carry-over from other donors' samples. The CDR3 region is CASSLPIGLAGYEQYF. The CDR3 bases are TGTGCCAGCAGCCTGCCCATTGGACTAGCGGGGTACGAGCAGTACTTC.